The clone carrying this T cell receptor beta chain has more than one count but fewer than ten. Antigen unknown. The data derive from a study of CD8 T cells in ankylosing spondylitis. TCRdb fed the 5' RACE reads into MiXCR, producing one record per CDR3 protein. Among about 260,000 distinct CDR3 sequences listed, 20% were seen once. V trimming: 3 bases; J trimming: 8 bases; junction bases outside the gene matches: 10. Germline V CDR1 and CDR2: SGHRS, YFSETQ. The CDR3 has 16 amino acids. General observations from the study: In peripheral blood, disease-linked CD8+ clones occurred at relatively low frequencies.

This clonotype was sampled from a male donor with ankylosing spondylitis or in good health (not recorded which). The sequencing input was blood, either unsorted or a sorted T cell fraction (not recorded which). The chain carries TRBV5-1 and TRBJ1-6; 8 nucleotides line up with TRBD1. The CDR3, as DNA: TGCGCCAGCAGCTCTCAGGGACAGGTAGCCGATTCACCCCTCCACTTT. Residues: CASSSQGQVADSPLHF. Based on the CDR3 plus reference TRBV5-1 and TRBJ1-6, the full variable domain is KAGVTQTPRYLIKTRGQQVTLSCSPISGHRSVSWYQQTPGQGLQFLFEYFSETQRNKGNFPGRFSGRQFSNSRSEMNVSTLELGDSALYLCASSSQGQVADSPLHFGNGTRLTVT.